The following is a TCR beta chain sequence with its context. What it binds is unknown. The germline gives CDR1 MNHNS, CDR2 SASEGT. This CDR3 comprises 13 residues. J gave up 1 base and V 6 bases, and 0 bases lay outside the gene matches. This sample was included in a study of OX40 agonist ivuxolimab in advanced cancers. Study-wide background: Of mixed ages from 23 to 79 and averaging around 60 years, the group was about 80% male. Study conclusions and caveats: Both blood CD4+ and CD8+ T cells showed clonal growth by week 6 at 0.1 to 3.0 mg/kg. On average, a greater number of expanded clones characterised CD8+ T cells relative to CD4+.

This table comes from immunoSEQ multiplex PCR, and its TCRdb copy is limited to in-frame clones, with some not included. The sample has 84,000 or so clones, approximately 90% seen once. This chain joins TRBV6-1 and TRBJ1-1; 9 bases line up with TRBD1. This receptor was taken from an adult with an advanced solid tumor such as melanoma, head and neck, liver or kidney cancer. The sequences come from CD4+ or CD8+ T cells sorted from blood, collected in a trial of the OX40 agonist ivuxolimab. The CDR3 DNA follows: TGTGCCAGCAGGGACAGGGGGAACACTGAAGCTTTCTTT. This codes for CASRDRGNTEAFF.